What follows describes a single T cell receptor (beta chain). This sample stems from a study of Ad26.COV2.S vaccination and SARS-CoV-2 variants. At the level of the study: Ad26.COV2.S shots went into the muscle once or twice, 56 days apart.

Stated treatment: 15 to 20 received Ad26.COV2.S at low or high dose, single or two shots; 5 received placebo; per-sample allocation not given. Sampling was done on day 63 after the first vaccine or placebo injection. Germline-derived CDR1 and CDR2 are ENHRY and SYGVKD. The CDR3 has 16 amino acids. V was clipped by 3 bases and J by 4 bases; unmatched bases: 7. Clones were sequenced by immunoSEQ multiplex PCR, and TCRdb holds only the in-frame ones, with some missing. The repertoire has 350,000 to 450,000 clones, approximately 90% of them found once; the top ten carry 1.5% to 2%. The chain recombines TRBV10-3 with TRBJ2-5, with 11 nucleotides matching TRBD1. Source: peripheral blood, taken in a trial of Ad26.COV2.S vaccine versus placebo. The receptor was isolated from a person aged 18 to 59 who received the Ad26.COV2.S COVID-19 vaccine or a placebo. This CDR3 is CAISDAGQGVGETQYF. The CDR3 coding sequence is TGTGCCATCAGTGACGCGGGACAGGGGGTGGGAGAGACCCAGTACTTC.